Included here is one TCR beta chain sequence, with context. In the original processing: Estimation of nucleated cell counts was performed using reference gene primer amplification. The method was immunoSEQ multiplex PCR; TCRdb's version includes in-frame clones alone and lacks a portion of them. The V and J calls and clone size are taken from that table; D and trimming were inferred from the DNA. The table records 160,000 or so clones, over 70% of them present only once. This entry belongs to a study of blood T cell repertoires in COVID-19. Study-wide background: Donors in the United States, Italy and Spain gave samples during acute or convalescent COVID-19. T cells, B-cell-depleted T cells, or PBMCs provided the cDNA or gDNA that served as material.

Donors of Cohort 3 who recovered were those that had two negative PCRs, clearance, or symptom resolution. Sequencing input: PBMCs or T cells enriched from blood (not recorded which). The clonotype was recovered from a woman aged 55-70 years who had recovered from COVID-19.

The DNA for the CDR3 is TGTGCCAGCAAGGAGTCCTCGACTAATGAAAAACTGTTTTTT. Its protein product is CASKESSTNEKLFF. The chain has TRBV2 and TRBJ1-4; D not certain. The CDR3 has 14 amino acids. Trimming removed 7 bases from V and 2 bases from J, with 11 bases in between. Germline CDR1 reads SNHLY; CDR2 reads FYNNEI.